The 3 T cell receptor beta chains given below trace back to one sample, sequenced in a study of T cells in Graves' hyperthyroidism and ophthalmopathy. From RNA transcripts, TCR beta CDR3 regions were amplified. The primer set for the first-round RT-PCR of the TCR CDR3 was HTBI. Via MiXCR, TCRdb re-called the multiplex PCR reads, giving one row per CDR3 protein. The sample shows 600,000 or so distinct CDR3 sequences, 12% to 15% of them seen only once. The material sequenced was blood. The origin of the receptors is a woman between 18 and 29 years old with Graves' ophthalmopathy.

This chain links TRBV25-1 with TRBJ1-2; D remains ambiguous. CDR3 length equals 10 residues. Trimming took off 8 bases at V and 8 bases at J, with 9 bases between the two ends. Germline V CDR1 and CDR2: MGHDK, SYGVNS. The CDR3 protein is CASFGWGYTF. The CDR3 region has the DNA TGTGCCAGCTTTGGTTGGGGCTACACCTTC.

This clonotype occurred many times. This chain links TRBV20-1 with TRBJ2-1, with 7 bases that match TRBD2. The length of the CDR3 is 17 residues. Trimming cost V 0 bases and J 0 bases; bases outside gene matches: 8. Germline CDR1 and CDR2: DFQATT and SNEGSKA (reference sequence). Here the CDR3 reads CSARDVASGPSYNEQFF. The CDR3 coding sequence is TGCAGTGCTAGAGATGTCGCTAGCGGTCCCTCCTACAATGAGCAGTTCTTC.

Many counts were recorded for this clonotype. This chain connects TRBV27 to TRBJ2-7; tentatively, D is TRBD1 (6 bases). This CDR3 region has 16 residues. Germline V gives CDR1 MNHEY, CDR2 SMNVEV (reference sequence). V dropped 5 bases and J dropped 1 base, with 18 bases sitting between them. CDR3 DNA: TGTGCCAGCAGTCCCCGACAGGCCAGACCGTCCTACGAGCAGTACTTC. The encoded protein is CASSPRQARPSYEQYF.